A selection of T cell receptor beta chains follows, all from one sample in a study of T cells in Graves' hyperthyroidism and ophthalmopathy. TCRdb processed the multiplex PCR reads anew with MiXCR; each CDR3 protein has one entry. This repertoire shows around 600,000 distinct CDR3 sequences, roughly 46% found once; its top ten account for approximately 6.8%. Sequencing was done on a sample of peripheral blood or thyroid tissue (not recorded which). The receptors were sampled from an adult man with Graves' disease, either hyperthyroidism or ophthalmopathy (not recorded which). CDR3s include the opening cysteine and the closing phenylalanine or tryptophan. The order of the fields is J gene, clone size, D gene, V gene, CDR3 protein, CDR3 DNA. A D gene is named only where the DNA matches it firmly. Rows give clone size only sometimes, using once, few, many, or a class for an expanded clone.

>TRBJ2-5|many|NA|TRBV6-1
CASSEAGEATQYF
TGTGCCAGCAGTGAAGCGGGGGAGGCGACCCAGTACTTC
>TRBJ2-7|NA|NA|TRBV19
CASSIAGDYEQYF
TGTGCCAGTAGTATAGCGGGGGACTACGAGCAGTACTTC
>TRBJ2-3|NA|NA|TRBV10-3
CAIRIADTQYF
TGTGCCATCAGAATAGCAGATACGCAGTATTTT
>TRBJ2-7|NA|TRBD1|TRBV2
CASSENRGTVDEQYF
TGTGCCAGCAGTGAAAACAGGGGGACGGTCGACGAGCAGTACTTC
>TRBJ2-7|NA|TRBD1|TRBV6-5
CASSYSGTAGANEQYF
TGTGCCAGCAGTTACTCGGGGACAGCCGGGGCCAACGAGCAGTACTTC
>TRBJ1-5|many|NA|TRBV12-3/TRBV12-4
CASSFSSRNQPQHF
TGTGCCAGCAGTTTTTCGAGTCGCAATCAGCCCCAGCATTTT
>TRBJ2-7|NA|TRBD1|TRBV29-1
CSVGTGFWYF
TGCAGCGTCGGGACAGGGTTTTGGTACTTC
>TRBJ1-4|NA|TRBD1|TRBV2
CASSDTGDVEKLFF
TGTGCCAGCAGTGATACAGGGGACGTAGAAAAACTGTTTTTT
>TRBJ2-7|NA|NA|TRBV7-2
CASNPRGRDYEQYF
TGTGCCAGCAACCCCCGGGGCAGGGACTACGAGCAGTACTTC
>TRBJ2-2|NA|NA|TRBV6-4
CASSGYRTGELFF
TGTGCCAGCAGTGGCTACCGGACAGGGGAGCTGTTTTTT
>TRBJ2-2|few|NA|TRBV7-3
CASSQQGLSTGELFF
TGTGCCAGCAGCCAACAGGGACTGAGCACCGGGGAGCTGTTTTTT
>TRBJ1-5|NA|TRBD1|TRBV29-1
CSSPQGASNQPQHF
TGCAGCAGTCCGCAGGGGGCGAGCAATCAGCCCCAGCATTTT
>TRBJ1-1|few|NA|TRBV6-6
CASSEIGSWTEAFF
TGTGCCAGCAGTGAGATAGGGAGTTGGACTGAAGCTTTCTTT
>TRBJ2-7|NA|TRBD1|TRBV7-2
CASSPGQGATWIYEQYF
TGTGCCAGCAGCCCGGGACAGGGGGCCACATGGATCTACGAGCAGTACTTC
>TRBJ2-7|NA|NA|TRBV7-3
CASSPRASGEYEQYF
TGTGCCAGCAGCCCGCGGGCGTCAGGGGAATACGAGCAGTACTTC
>TRBJ1-2|NA|NA|TRBV29-1
CSTGYGYTF
TGCAGCACAGGGTATGGCTACACCTTC
>TRBJ2-7|few|TRBD2|TRBV19
CASSATSGYEQYF
TGTGCCAGTAGTGCGACTAGCGGCTACGAGCAGTACTTC
>TRBJ2-7|NA|NA|TRBV25-1
CASSYRVGEDEQYF
TGTGCCAGCAGTTACCGCGTGGGGGAGGACGAGCAGTACTTC
>TRBJ1-1|NA|NA|TRBV7-2
CASSQPGYLGTEAFF
TGTGCCAGCAGCCAACCAGGGTACCTCGGCACTGAAGCTTTCTTT
>TRBJ1-1|once|TRBD1|TRBV10-2
CASRGGTGGPNTEAFF
TGCGCCAGCAGGGGTGGGACAGGGGGCCCGAACACTGAAGCTTTCTTT
>TRBJ2-7|NA|NA|TRBV20-1
CSVVSSYEQYF
TGCAGCGTTGTTTCCAGCTACGAGCAGTACTTC
>TRBJ1-3|few|NA|TRBV7-8
CASRWTRAGNTIYF
TGTGCCAGCAGGTGGACCAGGGCTGGAAACACCATATATTTT
>TRBJ1-5|many|NA|TRBV2
CASSVGHPSNQPQHF
TGTGCCAGCAGTGTGGGACATCCGAGCAATCAGCCCCAGCATTTT
>TRBJ2-5|many|NA|TRBV20-1
CSAASTGQETQYF
TGCAGTGCTGCCTCGACAGGCCAAGAGACCCAGTACTTC
>TRBJ1-4|few|NA|TRBV6-5
CASKGGATNEKLFF
TGTGCCAGCAAGGGGGGGGCAACTAATGAAAAACTGTTTTTT
>TRBJ2-2|many|TRBD1|TRBV10-3
CAIRRGTGGSNTGELFF
TGTGCCATCAGGCGCGGGACAGGGGGCTCGAACACCGGGGAGCTGTTTTTT
>TRBJ1-2|few|NA|TRBV12-3/TRBV12-4
CASSVIKRSNYGYTF
TGTGCCAGCAGTGTCATCAAACGGTCTAACTATGGCTACACCTTC
>TRBJ2-7|few|TRBD2|TRBV11-2
CASRPERGSYEQYF
TGTGCCAGCAGGCCAGAGCGGGGGTCCTACGAGCAGTACTTC
>TRBJ2-2|many|NA|TRBV10-3
CAISESTNTGELFF
TGTGCCATCAGTGAGTCGACGAACACCGGGGAGCTGTTTTTT
>TRBJ1-6|NA|TRBD1|TRBV7-8
CASSLEETGGSSENSPLHF
TGTGCCAGCAGCTTAGAGGAGACAGGGGGCTCATCAGAGAATTCACCCCTCCACTTT
>TRBJ1-2|many|NA|TRBV13
CASSQGLNYGYTF
TGTGCCAGCAGCCAGGGGTTGAACTATGGCTACACCTTC
>TRBJ1-5|few|TRBD1|TRBV19
CASSIPRLDRVNQPQHF
TGTGCCAGTAGTATCCCTCGTTTGGACAGGGTCAATCAGCCCCAGCATTTT
>TRBJ1-2|NA|NA|TRBV29-1
CSVKGGANGYTF
TGCAGCGTTAAGGGGGGGGCTAACGGCTACACCTTC